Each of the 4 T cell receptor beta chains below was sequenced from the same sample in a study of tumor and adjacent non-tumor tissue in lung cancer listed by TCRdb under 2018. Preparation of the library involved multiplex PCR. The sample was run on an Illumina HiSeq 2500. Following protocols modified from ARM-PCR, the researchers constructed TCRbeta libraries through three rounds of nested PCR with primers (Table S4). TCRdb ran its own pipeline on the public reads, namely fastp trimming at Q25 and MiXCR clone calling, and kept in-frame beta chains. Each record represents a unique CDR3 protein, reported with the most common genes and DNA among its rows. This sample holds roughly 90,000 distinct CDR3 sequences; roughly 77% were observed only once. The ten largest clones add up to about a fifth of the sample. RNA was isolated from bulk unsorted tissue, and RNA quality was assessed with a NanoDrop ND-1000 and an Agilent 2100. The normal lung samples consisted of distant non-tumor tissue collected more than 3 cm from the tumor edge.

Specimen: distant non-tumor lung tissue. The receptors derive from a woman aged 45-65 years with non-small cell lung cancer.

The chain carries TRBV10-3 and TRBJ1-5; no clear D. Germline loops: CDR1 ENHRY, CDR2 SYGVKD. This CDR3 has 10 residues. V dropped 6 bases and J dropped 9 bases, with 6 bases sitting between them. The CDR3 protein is CAIRDLPQHF. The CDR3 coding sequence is TGTGCCATCAGGGATCTGCCCCAGCATTTT.

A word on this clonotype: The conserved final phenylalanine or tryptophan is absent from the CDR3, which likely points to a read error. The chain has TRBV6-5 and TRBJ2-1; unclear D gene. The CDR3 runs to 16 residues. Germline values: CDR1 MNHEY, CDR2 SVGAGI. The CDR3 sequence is CTSSYELLADYNEQFL. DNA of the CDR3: TGTACCAGCAGTTACGAACTTCTTGCAGACTACAATGAGCAGTTCCTC.

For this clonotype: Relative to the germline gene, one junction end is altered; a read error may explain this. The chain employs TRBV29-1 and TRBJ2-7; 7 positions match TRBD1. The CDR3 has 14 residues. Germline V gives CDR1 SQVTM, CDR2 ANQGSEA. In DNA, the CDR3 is TGCAGCGTGCTCAGGACAGGAGGCGGGTACGAGCGGTACTTC. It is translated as CSVLRTGGGYERYF.

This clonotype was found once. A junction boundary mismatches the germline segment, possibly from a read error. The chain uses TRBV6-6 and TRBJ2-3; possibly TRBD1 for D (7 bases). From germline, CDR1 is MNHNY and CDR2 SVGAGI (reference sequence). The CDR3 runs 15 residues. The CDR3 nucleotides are TGTGCCAGCAGGCAGGGGGGACAATATACAGATACGCTGTATTTT. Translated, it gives CASRQGGQYTDTLYF.